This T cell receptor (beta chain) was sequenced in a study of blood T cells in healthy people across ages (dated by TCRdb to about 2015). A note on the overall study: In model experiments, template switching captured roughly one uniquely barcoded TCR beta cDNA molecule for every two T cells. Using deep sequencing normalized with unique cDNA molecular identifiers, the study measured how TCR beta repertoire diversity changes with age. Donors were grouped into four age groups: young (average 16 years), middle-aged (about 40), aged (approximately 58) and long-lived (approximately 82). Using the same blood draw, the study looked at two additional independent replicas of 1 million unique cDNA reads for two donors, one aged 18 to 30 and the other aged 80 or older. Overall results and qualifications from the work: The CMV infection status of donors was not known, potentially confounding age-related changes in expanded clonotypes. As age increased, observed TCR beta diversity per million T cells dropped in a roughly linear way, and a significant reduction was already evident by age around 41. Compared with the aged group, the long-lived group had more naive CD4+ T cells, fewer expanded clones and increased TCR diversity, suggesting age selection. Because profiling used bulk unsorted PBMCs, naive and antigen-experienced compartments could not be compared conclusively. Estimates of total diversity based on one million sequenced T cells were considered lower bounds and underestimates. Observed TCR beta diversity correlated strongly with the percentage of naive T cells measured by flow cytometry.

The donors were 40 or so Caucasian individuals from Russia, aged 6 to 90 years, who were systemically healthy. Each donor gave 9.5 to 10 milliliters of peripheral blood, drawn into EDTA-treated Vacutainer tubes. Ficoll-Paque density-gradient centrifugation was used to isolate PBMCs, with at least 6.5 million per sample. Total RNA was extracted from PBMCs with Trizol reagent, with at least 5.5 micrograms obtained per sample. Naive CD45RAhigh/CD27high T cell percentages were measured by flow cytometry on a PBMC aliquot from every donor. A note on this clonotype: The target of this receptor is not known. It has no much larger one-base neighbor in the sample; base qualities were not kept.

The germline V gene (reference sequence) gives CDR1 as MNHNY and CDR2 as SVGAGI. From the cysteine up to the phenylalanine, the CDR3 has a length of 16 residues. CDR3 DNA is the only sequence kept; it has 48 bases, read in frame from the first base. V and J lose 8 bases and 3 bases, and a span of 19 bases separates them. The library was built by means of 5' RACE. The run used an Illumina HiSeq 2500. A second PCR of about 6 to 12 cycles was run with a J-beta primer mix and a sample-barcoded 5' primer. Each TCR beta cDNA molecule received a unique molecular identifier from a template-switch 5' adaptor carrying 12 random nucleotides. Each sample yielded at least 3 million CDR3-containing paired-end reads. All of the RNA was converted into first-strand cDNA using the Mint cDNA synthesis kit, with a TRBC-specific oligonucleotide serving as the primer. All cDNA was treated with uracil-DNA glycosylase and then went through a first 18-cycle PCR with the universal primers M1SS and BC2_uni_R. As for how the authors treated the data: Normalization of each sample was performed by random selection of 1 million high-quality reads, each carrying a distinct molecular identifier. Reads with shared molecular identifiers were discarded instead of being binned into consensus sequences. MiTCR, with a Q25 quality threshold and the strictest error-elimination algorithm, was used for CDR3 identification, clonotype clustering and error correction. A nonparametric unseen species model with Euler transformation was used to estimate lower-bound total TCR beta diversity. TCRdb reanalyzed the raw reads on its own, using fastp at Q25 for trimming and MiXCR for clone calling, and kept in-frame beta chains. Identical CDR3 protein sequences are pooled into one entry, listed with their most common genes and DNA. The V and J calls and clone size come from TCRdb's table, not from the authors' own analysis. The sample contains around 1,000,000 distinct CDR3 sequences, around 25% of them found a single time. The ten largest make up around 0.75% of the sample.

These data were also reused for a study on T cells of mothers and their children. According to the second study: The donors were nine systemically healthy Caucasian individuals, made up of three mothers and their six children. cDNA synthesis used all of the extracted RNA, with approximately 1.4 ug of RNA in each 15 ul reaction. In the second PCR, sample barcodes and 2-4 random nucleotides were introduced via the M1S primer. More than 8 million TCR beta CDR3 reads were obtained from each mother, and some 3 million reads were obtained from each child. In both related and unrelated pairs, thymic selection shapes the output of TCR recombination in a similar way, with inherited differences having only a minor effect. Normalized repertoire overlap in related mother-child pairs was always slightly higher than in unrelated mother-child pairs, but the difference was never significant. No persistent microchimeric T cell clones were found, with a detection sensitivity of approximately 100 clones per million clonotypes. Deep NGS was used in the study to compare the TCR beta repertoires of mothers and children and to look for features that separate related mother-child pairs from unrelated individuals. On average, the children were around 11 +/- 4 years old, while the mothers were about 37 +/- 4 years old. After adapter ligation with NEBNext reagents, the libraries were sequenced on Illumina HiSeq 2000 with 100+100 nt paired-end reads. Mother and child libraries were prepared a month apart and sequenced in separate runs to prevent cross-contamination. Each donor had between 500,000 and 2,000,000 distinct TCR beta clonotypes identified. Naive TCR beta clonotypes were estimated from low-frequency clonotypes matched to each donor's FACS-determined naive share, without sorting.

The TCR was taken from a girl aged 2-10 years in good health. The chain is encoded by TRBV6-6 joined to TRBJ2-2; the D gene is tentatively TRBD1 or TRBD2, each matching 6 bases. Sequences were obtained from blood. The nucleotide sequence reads TGTGCCAGCGGTTCCGTCTTAGGGGGGTACACCGGGGAGCTGTTTTTT. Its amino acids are CASGSVLGGYTGELFF.